This T cell receptor (beta chain) is from a study of blood T cell repertoires in COVID-19. Study details: Spain, Italy and the United States supplied samples that represented acute and convalescent COVID-19. Nucleic acid was either cDNA or gDNA, and it came from T cells, B-cell-depleted T cells, or PBMCs.

The germline gives CDR1 MNHEY, CDR2 SMNVEV (reference sequence). J gave up 0 bases and V 2 bases, and 11 bases lay outside the gene matches. This CDR3 spans 18 amino acids. Some clones are missing from TCRdb's copy, which holds only in-frame ones; the method was immunoSEQ multiplex PCR. The sample records 45,000 to 70,000 clones, about 76% being singletons. Source material: peripheral blood. This chain connects TRBV27 to TRBJ2-3; TRBD1 matches 7 bases. This clonotype originated in an elderly woman with active or convalescent COVID-19. CDR3 region: CASSLGTEEKPSTDTQYF. The DNA of the CDR3 is TGTGCCAGCAGTTTAGGGACAGAAGAGAAACCTAGCACAGATACGCAGTATTTT.